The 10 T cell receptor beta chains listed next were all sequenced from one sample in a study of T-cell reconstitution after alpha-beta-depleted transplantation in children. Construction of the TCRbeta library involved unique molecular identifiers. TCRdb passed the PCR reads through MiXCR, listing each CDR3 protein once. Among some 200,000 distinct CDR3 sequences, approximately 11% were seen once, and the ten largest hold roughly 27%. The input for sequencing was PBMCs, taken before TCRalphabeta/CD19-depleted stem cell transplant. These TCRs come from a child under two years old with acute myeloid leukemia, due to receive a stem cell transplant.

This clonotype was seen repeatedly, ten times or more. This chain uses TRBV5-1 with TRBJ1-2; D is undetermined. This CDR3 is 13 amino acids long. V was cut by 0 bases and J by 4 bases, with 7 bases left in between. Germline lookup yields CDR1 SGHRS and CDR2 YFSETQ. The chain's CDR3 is CASSLDTVYGYTF. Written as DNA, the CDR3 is TGCGCCAGCAGCTTGGACACCGTCTATGGCTACACCTTC.

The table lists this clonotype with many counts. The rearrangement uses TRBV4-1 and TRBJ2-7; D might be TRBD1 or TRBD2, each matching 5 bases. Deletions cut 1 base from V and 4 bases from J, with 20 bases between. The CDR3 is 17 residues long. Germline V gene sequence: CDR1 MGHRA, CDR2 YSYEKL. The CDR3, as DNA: TGCGCCAGCAGCCAAGTCGAGGGGTCTAGTTGGGATTACGAGCAGTACTTC. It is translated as CASSQVEGSSWDYEQYF.

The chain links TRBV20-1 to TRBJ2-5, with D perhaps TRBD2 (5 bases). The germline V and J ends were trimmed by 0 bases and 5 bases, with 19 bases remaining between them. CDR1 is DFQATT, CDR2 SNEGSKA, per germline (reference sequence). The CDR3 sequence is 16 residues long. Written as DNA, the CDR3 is TGCAGTGCTAGAGAGGAGGCTCCAGGCTCGAGTGAGACCCAGTACTTC. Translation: CSAREEAPGSSETQYF.

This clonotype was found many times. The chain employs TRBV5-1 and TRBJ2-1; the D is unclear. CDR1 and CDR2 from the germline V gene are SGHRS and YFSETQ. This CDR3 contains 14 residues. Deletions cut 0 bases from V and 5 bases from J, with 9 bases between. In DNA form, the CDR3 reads TGCGCCAGCAGCTTGGGACAAAGTGACAATGAGCAGTTCTTC. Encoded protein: CASSLGQSDNEQFF.

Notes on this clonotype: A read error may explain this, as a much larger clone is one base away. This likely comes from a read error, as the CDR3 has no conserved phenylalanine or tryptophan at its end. The CDR3 here is CASSQAASGSQKTQYI. CDR3 sequence (DNA): TGTGCCAGCAGCCAGGCGGCTAGCGGGAGCCAAAAGACCCAGTACATC. The chain is built from TRBV7-8 and TRBJ2-5; 10 bases align to TRBD2. In germline, CDR1 is SGHVS, CDR2 FQNEAQ. This CDR3 has 16 residues.

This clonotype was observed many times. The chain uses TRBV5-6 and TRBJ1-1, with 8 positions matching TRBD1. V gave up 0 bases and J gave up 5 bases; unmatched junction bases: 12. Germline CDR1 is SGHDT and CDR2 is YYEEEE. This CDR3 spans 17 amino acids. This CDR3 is CASSLAGGGLVRTEAFF. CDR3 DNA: TGTGCCAGCAGCTTGGCAGGGGGCGGGTTAGTGAGAACTGAAGCTTTCTTT.

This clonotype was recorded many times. CDR3 protein: CASSLEVNTPAGGYTF. The CDR3 DNA follows: TGCGCCAGCAGCTTGGAGGTCAATACTCCGGCCGGGGGCTACACCTTC. V usage is TRBV5-1 and J usage is TRBJ1-2; no clear D. Germline V gives CDR1 SGHRS, CDR2 YFSETQ. Trimming stripped 0 bases from V and 8 bases from J, with 20 bases between. The CDR3 has 16 residues.

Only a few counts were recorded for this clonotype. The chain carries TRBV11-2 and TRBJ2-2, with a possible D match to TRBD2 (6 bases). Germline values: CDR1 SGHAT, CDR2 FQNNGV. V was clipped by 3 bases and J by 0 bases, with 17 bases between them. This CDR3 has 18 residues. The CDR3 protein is CASSFEARRLANTGELFF. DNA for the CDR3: TGTGCCAGCAGCTTCGAGGCGAGGAGACTAGCGAACACCGGGGAGCTGTTTTTT.

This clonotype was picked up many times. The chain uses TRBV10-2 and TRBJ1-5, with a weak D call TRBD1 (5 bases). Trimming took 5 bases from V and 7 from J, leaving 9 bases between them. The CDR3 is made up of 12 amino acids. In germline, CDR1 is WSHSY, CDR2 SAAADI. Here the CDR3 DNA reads TGCGCCAGCAGTAGCAGGGACCAGCCCCAGCATTTT. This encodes CASSSRDQPQHF.

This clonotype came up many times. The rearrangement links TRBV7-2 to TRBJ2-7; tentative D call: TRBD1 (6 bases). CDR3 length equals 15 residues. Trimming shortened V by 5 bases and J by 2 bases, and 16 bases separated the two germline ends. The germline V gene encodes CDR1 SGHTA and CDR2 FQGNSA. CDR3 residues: CASSGGAGAPYEQYF. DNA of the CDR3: TGTGCCAGCAGCGGGGGTGCAGGGGCCCCCTACGAGCAGTACTTC.